The 16 T cell receptor beta chains listed next were all sequenced from one sample in a study of T-cell memory formation after mild COVID-19. Each CDR3 protein gets one entry after TCRdb re-called the 5' RACE reads with MiXCR. The sample holds roughly 300,000 distinct CDR3 sequences, around 8% seen once. Sample: PBMCs or a T cell subset sorted from them (not recorded which). These receptors were collected from a man aged 18 to 30 who had mild COVID-19 (a few samples of this study predate the infection). Cell type and time point are not known.

The DNA for the CDR3 is TGTGCCAGCAGCTACCCCCTGGGGCGTTCAGATACGCAGTATTTT. This codes for CASSYPLGRSDTQYF. This chain joins TRBV7-9 and TRBJ2-3; possibly TRBD1 for D (5 bases). Germline-derived CDR1 and CDR2 are SEHNR and FQNEAQ (reference sequence). The ends were cut back, 4 bases at V and 4 bases at J, with 15 bases in the middle. The CDR3 sequence is 15 residues long.

Ten or more counts support this clonotype. The chain joins TRBV29-1 to TRBJ2-1, with a possible D match to TRBD2 (6 bases). Trimming shortened V by 6 bases and J by 12 bases, and 21 bases separated the two germline ends. This CDR3 has 13 amino acids. CDR1 SQVTM and CDR2 ANQGSEA come from the germline V gene. The CDR3 coding sequence is TGCAGCGTACCGGGACTGCCATCAGATGGGCAGTTCTTC. Its protein is CSVPGLPSDGQFF.

V usage is TRBV15 and J usage is TRBJ1-5; TRBD1 might be the D (5 bases). CDR3 size: 15 residues. Trimming shortened V by 5 bases and J by 6 bases, and 17 bases separated the two germline ends. Germline assignment: CDR1 LNHNV and CDR2 YYDKDF (reference sequence). The CDR3 DNA reads TGTGCCACCAGCCCAACGGGGGACCGAGGTCAGCCCCAGCATTTT. Its protein product is CATSPTGDRGQPQHF.

For the CDR3, the DNA is TGCGCCAGCAGCCCCCTAGCGGGGGGCTTCGAGACCGGGGAGCTGTTTTTT. Its protein product is CASSPLAGGFETGELFF. V usage is TRBV5-1 and J usage is TRBJ2-2; 11 positions agree with TRBD2. Germline CDR1 SGHRS, CDR2 YFSETQ. There are 17 residues in the CDR3. After removal of 4 bases from V and 5 bases from J, the junction contained 10 bases not matched to a gene.

This clonotype was picked up a small number of times. The rearrangement uses TRBV3-1 and TRBJ1-3; D remains unclear. Trimming left V 4 bases short and J 3 bases short, with 10 bases between. The germline V gene encodes CDR1 LGHDT and CDR2 YNNKEL (reference sequence). This CDR3 contains 14 residues. The CDR3 reads CASSPSGFGNTIYF. The CDR3 DNA is TGTGCCAGCAGCCCTTCCGGGTTTGGAAACACCATATATTTT.

This clonotype was counted many times. The V and J genes are TRBV5-1 and TRBJ2-5; the match to TRBD1 covers 10 bases. Germline lookup yields CDR1 SGHRS and CDR2 YFSETQ. This CDR3 region has 15 residues. Trimming removed 2 bases from V and 3 bases from J; junction bases left unmatched: 4. As DNA, the CDR3 is TGCGCCAGCAGCTTAGGGACAGGGGCCGAAGAGACCCAGTACTTC. It encodes CASSLGTGAEETQYF.

This clonotype has more than one count but fewer than ten. The CDR3 region is CASQGQLTDTQYF. CDR3 in DNA: TGCGCCAGCCAAGGACAGCTCACAGATACGCAGTATTTT. V usage is TRBV5-1 and J usage is TRBJ2-3, with D perhaps TRBD1 (6 bases). Trimming removed 7 bases from V and 2 bases from J, with 11 bases in between. The CDR3 is 13 residues long. Germline-derived CDR1 and CDR2 are SGHRS and YFSETQ.

In its sample, this clonotype was seen a few times. This chain joins TRBV6-5 and TRBJ1-4; 8 bases fit TRBD1. The CDR3 covers 15 residues. CDR1 and CDR2 (germline): MNHEY, SVGAGI. V trimming: 2 bases; J trimming: 8 bases; junction bases outside the gene matches: 7. CDR3 coding DNA: TGTGCCAGCAGTTACGGGGCAGGGGGCGGAGAAAAACTGTTTTTT. Its translation is CASSYGAGGGEKLFF.

This clonotype was detected a few times. V usage is TRBV9 and J usage is TRBJ1-1, with 9 bases fitting TRBD1. Germline CDR1 reads SGDLS; CDR2 reads YYNGEE. V was clipped by 3 bases and J by 6 bases; unmatched bases: 9. The CDR3 length is 15 residues. CDR3 protein: CASSGTGGWGAEAFF. CDR3 sequence (DNA): TGTGCCAGCAGCGGTACAGGGGGCTGGGGGGCTGAAGCTTTCTTT.

This sequence joins TRBV7-2 and TRBJ2-2; 13 bases are shared with TRBD2. Trimming took 6 bases from V and 6 from J; bases not matched to a gene: 7. Germline V lookup: CDR1 SGHTA, CDR2 FQGNSA. The CDR3 has 16 amino acids. The CDR3 sequence: CASSSRGTSGAGELFF. The CDR3 nucleotides are TGTGCCAGCAGTTCGAGGGGGACTAGCGGGGCCGGGGAGCTGTTTTTT. Drawing the rest from reference TRBV7-2 and TRBJ2-2, the complete variable domain is GAGVSQSPSNKVTEKGKDVELRCDPISGHTALYWYRQSLGQGLEFLIYFQGNSAPDKSGLPSDRFSAERTGGSVSTLTIQRTQQEDSAVYLCASSSRGTSGAGELFFGEGSRLTVL.

This clonotype was recorded at least ten times. The rearrangement uses TRBV24-1 and TRBJ2-7; D gene ambiguous. Germline assignment: CDR1 KGHDR and CDR2 SFDVKD. The CDR3 is 11 amino acids. Trimming cost V 7 bases and J 4 bases, with 7 bases left between them. In DNA form, the CDR3 reads TGTGCCACCAGGTTGGGTTACGAGCAGTACGTC. It specifies CATRLGYEQYV.

This clonotype has only a few counts. J is TRBJ2-6 and V is TRBV6-1; D gene uncertain. The V gene's germline CDR1 is MNHNS and CDR2 SASEGT. The CDR3 is 20 amino acids. V shed 2 bases and J shed 0 bases, with 20 bases lying between them. The CDR3 DNA is TGTGCCAGCAGTGAATCGGGTTACACCTCCCCCAGCTCTGGGGCCAACGTCCTGACTTTC. Its translation is CASSESGYTSPSSGANVLTF.

The chain's CDR3 is CASSLRRWGARNEQFF. CDR3 nucleotide sequence: TGTGCCAGCAGCTTAAGGCGTTGGGGGGCGCGGAATGAGCAGTTCTTC. The chain has TRBV7-2 and TRBJ2-1; D might be TRBD1 or TRBD2, each matching 6 bases. V was trimmed by 2 bases and J by 7 bases, leaving 18 bases between them. The CDR3 has 16 amino acids. CDR1 SGHTA and CDR2 FQGNSA come from the germline V gene.

The CDR3 DNA reads TGTGCCAGCAGCGCGGCCAGGGCTGGGGCCAACGTCCTGACTTTC. Residues: CASSAARAGANVLTF. V usage is TRBV7-9 and J usage is TRBJ2-6, with a tentative D call TRBD1 (5 bases). This CDR3 is 15 amino acids long. CDR1 is SEHNR and CDR2 is FQNEAQ in the germline V gene (reference sequence). V gave up 5 bases and J gave up 2 bases, with 10 bases separating them.

This clonotype was detected only a few times. The chain combines TRBV4-3 with TRBJ2-2; TRBD1 matches 9 bases. The CDR3 loop spans 15 amino acids. Looked up from germline, CDR1 is LGHNA and CDR2 is YSLEER. J lost 8 bases, V lost 3 bases, and 7 bases had no gene match. The CDR3 protein is CASSQAGTGMGELFF. The DNA for the CDR3 is TGCGCCAGCAGCCAGGCGGGGACAGGGATGGGGGAGCTGTTTTTT.

This clonotype was counted ten times or more. V gene TRBV6-5 combines with J gene TRBJ2-3; TRBD2 might be the D (5 bases). From germline, CDR1 is MNHEY and CDR2 SVGAGI. The CDR3 is made up of 15 amino acids. Deletions cut 7 bases from V and 6 bases from J, with 20 bases between. This chain's CDR3 is CASNYGRGGLDTQYF. DNA of the CDR3: TGTGCCAGCAACTACGGTCGGGGTGGGTTGGATACGCAGTATTTT.